What follows are 29 T cell receptor beta chains derived from one specimen sequenced in a study of blood T cell repertoires in COVID-19. Sequenced by immunoSEQ multiplex PCR; TCRdb stores in-frame clones only, minus some. The data contain fewer than 250,000 clones, around four fifths of them singletons. Sequencing used peripheral blood. These TCRs come from a woman in her forties or fifties with acute or convalescent COVID-19.

The J gene is TRBJ2-1, the V gene TRBV5-1, with 10 bases lining up with TRBD2. Germline V lookup: CDR1 SGHRS, CDR2 YFSETQ. The CDR3 is 15 amino acids. J gave up 5 bases and V 4 bases, and 6 bases lay outside the gene matches. The CDR3: CASSPTSGIHNEQFF. CDR3 coding DNA: TGCGCCAGCAGCCCTACTAGCGGGATTCACAATGAGCAGTTCTTC.

This sequence joins TRBV24-1 and TRBJ2-1; D is perhaps TRBD1 (7 bases). Looked up from germline, CDR1 is KGHDR and CDR2 is SFDVKD. This CDR3 contains 12 residues. Trimming shortened V by 7 bases and J by 12 bases, and 15 bases separated the two germline ends. The CDR3 sequence: CATSTPGGRQFF. The CDR3 DNA reads TGTGCCACCAGCACCCCAGGGGGGAGGCAGTTCTTC.

CDR3: CASSDGLAESTDTQYF. Here the CDR3 DNA reads TGTGCCAGCAGCGACGGACTAGCGGAAAGCACAGATACGCAGTATTTT. This chain joins TRBV3-1 (or the pseudogene TRBV3-2) and TRBJ2-3; 10 bases align to TRBD2. J lost 0 bases, V lost 5 bases, and 5 bases had no gene match. This CDR3 has 16 residues. CDR1 is LGHDT and CDR2 is YNNKEL in the germline V gene (reference sequence).

V is TRBV19 and J is TRBJ2-1; the D gene is possibly TRBD1 (5 bases). Germline V gives CDR1 LNHDA, CDR2 SQIVND (reference sequence). CDR3 length: 13 residues. The V gene lost 4 bases and the J gene lost 9 bases, with 13 bases spanning the gap. The CDR3 coding sequence is TGTGCCAGTAGTAAAACCACAAGGGGTGAGCAGTTCTTC. It yields the protein CASSKTTRGEQFF.

The chain carries TRBV5-1 and TRBJ1-2; 12 positions agree with TRBD1. This CDR3 is built from 15 residues. Per the germline V gene, CDR1 is SGHRS and CDR2 is YFSETQ. Unmatched junction bases numbered 6, after V lost 4 bases and J lost 5 bases. For the CDR3, the DNA is TGCGCCAGCAGCCCGGGACAGGGGGCGCAATATGGCTACACCTTC. Translated, it gives CASSPGQGAQYGYTF.

The chain couples TRBV29-1 to TRBJ2-1, with 12 bases lining up with TRBD2. The CDR3 is 17 residues long. CDR1 and CDR2 from the germline V gene are SQVTM and ANQGSEA. Trimming cost V 5 bases and J 10 bases; bases outside gene matches: 18. CDR3 loop: CSVNPQLVGGLAGEQFF. CDR3 in DNA: TGCAGCGTTAATCCCCAGCTAGTGGGCGGACTAGCGGGAGAGCAGTTCTTC.

A note on this clone: Other DNA variants within this sample encode the same CDR3. As DNA, the CDR3 is TGTGCCAGCAGCTTAGGACTAGCGGGAGGTAATGAGCAGTTCTTC. Its protein is CASSLGLAGGNEQFF. The chain links TRBV11-3 to TRBJ2-1; 13 nucleotides align to TRBD2. The CDR3 has 15 residues. J lost 7 bases, V lost 1 base, and 1 base had no gene match. CDR1 and CDR2 from the germline V gene are SGHNT and YENEEA.

This clone was picked up one time. The rearrangement uses TRBV6-6 and TRBJ1-1; D gene ambiguous. This CDR3 comprises 13 residues. Trimming stripped 5 bases from V and 1 base from J, with 8 bases between. Germline values: CDR1 MNHNY, CDR2 SVGAGI (reference sequence). CDR3 region: CASSPPKNTEAFF. The DNA for the CDR3 is TGTGCCAGCAGTCCCCCCAAGAACACTGAAGCTTTCTTT.

J is TRBJ2-3 and V is TRBV28, with no clear D. The V and J ends lost 1 base and 4 bases respectively, with 9 bases between them. CDR1 MDHEN and CDR2 SYDVKM come from the germline V gene. This CDR3 is 14 amino acids long. CDR3 sequence reads: CASSLSAPADTQYF. The CDR3 coding sequence is TGTGCCAGCAGTTTATCAGCGCCCGCAGATACGCAGTATTTT. The variable domain in full, with the rest retrieved from reference TRBV28 and TRBJ2-3, is DVKVTQSSRYLVKRTGEKVFLECVQDMDHENMFWYRQDPGLGLRLIYFSYDVKMKEKGDIPEGYSVSREKKERFSLILESASTNQTSMYLCASSLSAPADTQYFGPGTRLTVL.

The rearrangement joins TRBV15 to TRBJ2-3, with D hard to call. CDR1 LNHNV and CDR2 YYDKDF come from the germline V gene (reference sequence). The CDR3 is 13 amino acids. Trimming took 1 base from V and 8 from J, leaving 10 bases between them. The CDR3 here is CATSRGSRVTQYF. The CDR3 nucleotides are TGTGCCACCAGCAGAGGGTCACGCGTTACGCAGTATTTT.

As to this clone: This sample includes further DNA sequences coding for the same CDR3. The gene calls are TRBV4-1 and TRBJ2-5; D is ambiguous. V was shortened by 4 bases and J by 5 bases, with 8 bases between the two germline ends. Germline-derived CDR1 and CDR2 are MGHRA and YSYEKL. CDR3 length equals 12 residues. CDR3 bases: TGCGCCAGCAGCCTGACGGGTGAGACCCAGTACTTC. Translating gives CASSLTGETQYF.

This clone occurred once. The chain carries TRBV4-1 and TRBJ2-3, with TRBD2 matching over 8 bases. CDR1 is MGHRA, CDR2 YSYEKL, per germline. With 0 bases clipped from V and 9 bases from J, the junction kept 20 bases outside the gene matches. The CDR3 extends over 19 amino acids. The CDR3 here is CASSQDPKAGVKAKGTQYF. The DNA for the CDR3 is TGCGCCAGCAGCCAAGATCCAAAAGCGGGAGTTAAGGCAAAGGGGACGCAGTATTTT.

The V gene is TRBV11-3, the J gene TRBJ2-5; tentatively, D is TRBD1 (5 bases). Germline-derived CDR1 and CDR2 are SGHNT and YENEEA. This CDR3 region has 15 residues. V dropped 1 base and J dropped 5 bases, with 14 bases sitting between them. CDR3 residues: CASSLGAGQRETQYF. Written as DNA, the CDR3 is TGTGCCAGCAGCTTAGGGGCAGGGCAACGGGAGACCCAGTACTTC. Variable domain in full (rest from reference TRBV11-3 and TRBJ2-5): EAGVVQSPRYKIIEKKQPVAFWCNPISGHNTLYWYLQNLGQGPELLIRYENEEAVDDSQLPKDRFSAERLKGVDSTLKIQPAELGDSAVYLCASSLGAGQRETQYFGPGTRLLVL.

The genes are TRBV19 and TRBJ2-3; maybe TRBD2 (6 bases). With 1 base removed from V and 4 bases from J, the gap between germline ends came to 12 bases. Looked up from germline, CDR1 is LNHDA and CDR2 is SQIVND (reference sequence). The CDR3 contains 15 residues. CDR3 DNA: TGTGCCAGTAGTATAGTTGCGGGAATGGCAGATACGCAGTATTTT. It codes for CASSIVAGMADTQYF.

This chain links TRBV10-3 with TRBJ2-1, with 10 nucleotides matching TRBD2. V was pared by 4 bases and J by 6 bases, with 3 bases of the junction left unmatched. In germline, CDR1 is ENHRY, CDR2 SYGVKD. The CDR3 totals 14 residues. The chain's CDR3 is CAISALAGINEQFF. CDR3 bases: TGTGCCATCAGTGCACTAGCGGGGATCAATGAGCAGTTCTTC.

This clone was counted only a few times. This chain connects TRBV5-6 to TRBJ1-5; 7 bases fit TRBD1. The V gene's germline CDR1 is SGHDT and CDR2 YYEEEE. This CDR3 spans 15 amino acids. V was pared by 2 bases and J by 6 bases, with 8 bases of the junction left unmatched. CDR3 loop: CASSFYRGMGQPQHF. The CDR3 nucleotides are TGTGCCAGCAGCTTCTACAGGGGTATGGGTCAGCCCCAGCATTTT.

The genes are TRBV7-8 and TRBJ2-5; 9 bases fit TRBD2. Losses at the gene ends were 5 bases for V and 5 bases for J; bases not matched to a gene: 15. The CDR3 consists of 17 residues. Germline CDR1 and CDR2: SGHVS and FQNEAQ. CDR3 residues: CASSPYSGSRGQETQYF. The CDR3 DNA is TGTGCCAGCAGCCCCTATAGCGGGAGCAGGGGCCAGGAGACCCAGTACTTC. The entire variable domain, with the rest obtained from reference TRBV7-8 and TRBJ2-5, is as follows: GAGVSQSPRYKVAKRGQDVALRCDPISGHVSLFWYQQALGQGPEFLTYFQNEAQLDKSGLPSDRFFAERPEGSVSTLKIQRTQQEDSAVYLCASSPYSGSRGQETQYFGPGTRLLVL.

The chain joins TRBV27 to TRBJ1-1; possibly TRBD1 for D (5 bases). The CDR3 has 14 residues. The V gene lost 6 bases and the J gene lost 0 bases, with 11 bases spanning the gap. From germline, CDR1 is MNHEY and CDR2 SMNVEV (reference sequence). CDR3 loop: CASSTDRLNTEAFF. Here the CDR3 DNA reads TGTGCCAGCAGCACCGACAGATTGAACACTGAAGCTTTCTTT.

This clone was seen just once. J is TRBJ2-2 and V is TRBV5-4; 11 bases align to TRBD2. CDR1 SGHNT and CDR2 YYREEE come from the germline V gene (reference sequence). Trimming at V came to 4 bases and at J to 1 base, leaving 6 bases not matched to a gene. The CDR3 contains 17 residues. The CDR3 coding sequence is TGTGCCAGCAGCGCAATAACTAGCGGGAGGAACACCGGGGAGCTGTTTTTT. Its translation: CASSAITSGRNTGELFF.

The V call is TRBV7-2, the J call TRBJ2-1, with 7 nucleotides matching TRBD2. The CDR3 is 15 amino acids. Germline CDR1 and CDR2: SGHTA and FQGNSA. Trimming removed 1 base from V and 8 bases from J; junction bases left unmatched: 8. The CDR3 nucleotides read TGTGCCAGCAGCTTAGAGTGGGAGCGGGGTGATGAGCAGTTCTTC. Translation: CASSLEWERGDEQFF.

V gene TRBV2 combines with J gene TRBJ1-2; D unresolved. V was pared by 8 bases and J by 7 bases, with 23 bases between. In germline, CDR1 is SNHLY, CDR2 FYNNEI. The CDR3 length is 15 residues. The CDR3 region is CASSSEAPSHSGYTF. The CDR3, as DNA: TGTGCCAGCTCCTCGGAGGCACCGTCTCATTCTGGCTACACCTTC.

This chain uses TRBV21-1 with TRBJ2-3; no check of the table's D call, TRBD1, against the DNA was made. TRBV21-1 is given as a pseudogene. The CDR3 is 13 residues long. This CDR3 is CASKGESTDTQYF. In DNA, the CDR3 is TGTGCCAGCAAGGGGGAGAGCACAGATACGCAGTATTTT.

The gene calls are TRBV6-6 and TRBJ2-2; the match to TRBD2 covers 14 bases. CDR1 and CDR2 from the germline V gene are MNHNY and SVGAGI (reference sequence). J gave up 4 bases and V 6 bases, and 7 bases lay outside the gene matches. The CDR3 length is 17 residues. CDR3 sequence reads: CASSRHGTSGSTGELFF. The CDR3 coding sequence is TGTGCCAGCAGCCGACATGGGACTAGCGGGAGCACCGGGGAGCTGTTTTTT.

This chain joins TRBV6-5 and TRBJ1-1; 7 bases agree with TRBD1. In germline, CDR1 is MNHEY, CDR2 SVGAGI. V trimming: 7 bases; J trimming: 6 bases; junction bases outside the gene matches: 11. This CDR3 is 14 amino acids long. In DNA, the CDR3 is TGTGCCAGCATAGGGAGACAGGGAGTATCTGAAGCTTTCTTT. Amino acids: CASIGRQGVSEAFF.

This clone has a handful of counts. A junction boundary mismatches the germline segment, possibly from a read error. The chain combines TRBV29-1 with TRBJ1-2; the D gene is possibly TRBD1 (6 bases). The V gene's germline CDR1 is SQVTM and CDR2 ANQGSEA. This CDR3 is built from 11 residues. Written as DNA, the CDR3 is TGCAGCGGAGGGGGGGACGGTCCCCTTAACTTC. Translated: CSGGGDGPLNF.

The chain recombines TRBV19 with TRBJ2-5, with 9 bases aligning to TRBD1. Germline CDR1 LNHDA, CDR2 SQIVND (reference sequence). J gave up 5 bases and V 4 bases, and 5 bases lay outside the gene matches. The CDR3 sequence is 14 residues long. CDR3 in amino acids: CASSTGTGKETQYF. The CDR3 coding sequence is TGTGCCAGTAGTACCGGGACAGGGAAGGAGACCCAGTACTTC.

The chain combines TRBV28 with TRBJ1-1; no clear D gene. CDR1 MDHEN and CDR2 SYDVKM come from the germline V gene. The CDR3 runs to 14 residues. Trimming took off 2 bases at V and 8 bases at J, with 15 bases between the two ends. CDR3 in DNA: TGTGCCAGCAGTTTAGCAGCGGGCTTATGGGAAGCTTTCTTT. Its protein is CASSLAAGLWEAFF.

This clone was detected a few times. The J gene is TRBJ1-1, the V gene TRBV6-5; D gene ambiguous. Germline values: CDR1 MNHEY, CDR2 SVGAGI. The CDR3 totals 13 residues. With 2 bases removed from V and 7 bases from J, the gap between germline ends came to 11 bases. The CDR3 reads CASSYKAGREAFF. CDR3 sequence (DNA): TGTGCCAGCAGTTACAAGGCAGGTCGTGAAGCTTTCTTT.

The gene calls are TRBV27 and TRBJ2-7; D is perhaps TRBD2 (5 bases). Germline V gene sequence: CDR1 MNHEY, CDR2 SMNVEV (reference sequence). V was trimmed by 5 bases and J by 6 bases, leaving 17 bases between them. The CDR3 loop spans 14 amino acids. For the CDR3, the DNA is TGTGCCAGCAGTCGGGGAGACCATTTTTCCGAGCAGTACTTC. Protein: CASSRGDHFSEQYF.